Sequencing of this TCR beta chain was carried out in a study of cytomegalovirus exposure and HLA in healthy donors (dated by TCRdb to the late 2010s). Background on the whole study: According to an earlier analysis of several hundred of the donors, about 179 million T cells yielded over 100 million unique TCR beta sequences and about 300 Gb of sequence data. About 310 gigabases of sequencing data and around 87 million unique TCR sequences were included in an early release covering about 600 HLA-typed donors. Among the roughly 400 genotyped donors, around 81% belonged to the genetic ancestry cluster associated with self-reported Caucasian donors. The study was designed to test whether signatures of past pathogen exposure could be identified by cataloging public T cell receptors. The study used immunosequencing to profile the T cell repertoires of several hundred subjects and linked those repertoires to cytomegalovirus serostatus. In addition to the first cohort of roughly 670 subjects, a separate validation cohort of under 150 different subjects was used. The study combined high-throughput TCR immunosequencing, statistical association of individual TCRs with disease status, and machine learning to predict cytomegalovirus infection status. To study patterns of TCR occurrence, a later analysis re-analyzed previously published TCR beta repertoires from 700 or so donors and added high-resolution HLA genotyping. In the later analysis, no new phenotypic data were used to find candidate immune exposures; instead, reliance was placed on TCR beta sequences and their occurrence across donors. In an earlier analysis of about 590 of the donors, high-throughput TCR beta sequencing was used to judge whether each TCR beta V gene segment behaved as functional or pseudogenic. Donor age, sex, ethnicity and CMV serostatus were compiled alongside the repertoire data. Genome-wide SNP genotypes for about 65% of the roughly 700 donors were used in a later genetic analysis, which treated that subset as a discovery cohort. Every repertoire in the discovery cohort had been generated on one and the same sequencing platform. HLA typing covered class I and class II loci at four-digit resolution. Typing coverage differed by locus: A, B, C, DRB1 and DQB1 were typed in about 629-640 donors, DQA1 in about 500, DPA1 in some 600, and DPB1 in just under 480. About five DR-DQ haplotypes were treated as single units for association and clustering because of strong linkage in the cohort. On average, about 240,000 unique TCR beta nucleotide sequences were sequenced per donor among more than 350 genotyped donors of the cohort, with roughly 18% of those sequences being non-productive. Findings and caveats that apply to the study as a whole: A total of roughly 160 TCR beta chains were listed by the study as associated with cytomegalovirus. Cytomegalovirus status was reported to be diagnosed by the classifier with high specificity and sensitivity in both the original and validation cohorts. A cluster of highly shared sequence variants was judged likely to represent a technical artifact of the sequencing pipeline. It was suggested by the authors that the approach could potentially be generalized to other disease states and immunological phenotypes. Because counts were too low, around 17 rarely observed V segments, including chromosome 9 orphons, were left out of the earlier analysis of 500 to 650 of the donors. When HLA alleles, especially DR and DQ, strongly co-occurred, TCR associations were difficult to assign to individual alleles. Three of the identified cytomegalovirus-associated TCR beta chains were confirmed in vitro to be specific for cytomegalovirus antigens. In a later analysis, most CMV-associated TCR beta chains were found to appear HLA-restricted, with HLA associations seemingly driven largely by CMV exposure. Roughly uniform sequencing depth across donors was assumed in presence/absence analyses, although this assumption may not hold. In a later genetic analysis, fewer N-insertions in productive TCRs were reported among donors in an Asian-associated ancestry cluster than the roughly 670-donor mean. A later analysis found that HLA-associated TCR beta chains were more clonally expanded and had lower generation probabilities than equally common non-associated chains. A further reported finding was that TCR beta sequences accurately predicted the HLA-A and HLA-B alleles for most subjects in the first cohort. Broadly in line with IMGT annotations, most TCR beta V segments showed up in productive rearrangements about 87% or about 30% of the time in an earlier analysis of 587 of the donors. A later analysis associated 17,000 or so TCR beta sequences with specific HLA alleles at a false discovery rate of 0.05. In a later analysis, the rate of TCR association differed among HLA loci, with DRB1 alleles having the most associated TCRs and HLA-C alleles having the fewest. Immune exposure information for the cohort was limited to CMV serostatus. Because the 87-base-pair reads could not distinguish some IMGT-functional V segments, including TRBV6-2 and TRBV6-3, those segments were excluded. Because HLA typing was missing for some donors at each locus, association tests included only the typed subset. According to a later analysis, parvovirus B19, influenza, CMV and Epstein-Barr virus appeared linked to several top co-occurrence clusters. In this cohort, only TCR beta chains were sequenced, and detectable features were limited by the absence of alpha or paired-chain data. V-gene and J-gene trimming of TCR beta chains was associated with a missense DCLRE1C variant in a later genetic analysis, and the association was replicated in an independent cohort. Across donors, most TCR sequences were observed very rarely, whereas some public TCRs were present in many individuals. Correlated functional status among segregating V segments might reflect linkage disequilibrium, but an unknown experimental factor could not be ruled out.

The V and J ends are trimmed by 0 bases and 3 bases, leaving 9 bases between them. CDR1 and CDR2 are read off the germline V gene as SGHRS and YFSETQ. The CDR3, from cysteine to phenylalanine, totals 14 residues. Only the CDR3 portion is preserved as DNA: 42 bases, with reading frame beginning at the first base. In this sample, this clone turned up a few times. Its antigen remains undetermined. No base qualities exist here, and no much larger clone lies one base off it. The cohort comprised around 700 healthy bone marrow donors. All cohort members were sampled while nominally healthy, although unrecorded immune exposures were likely present. The donor tested CMV seropositive and was one of the 289 seropositive cohort members. Each donor provided a peripheral blood sample, and peripheral blood mononuclear cells were used for TCR beta sequencing. The Qiagen DNeasy Blood Extraction Kit was used to extract genomic DNA from the blood cell samples.

Library preparation used the immunoSEQ multiplex PCR assay. The multiplex PCR relied on a mix of 60 forward primers for TCR Vbeta segments and 13 reverse primers for TCR Jbeta segments. Amplification of the CDR3 region of rearranged TCR beta genes was performed with a multiplex PCR assay on genomic DNA. The amplified TCR beta libraries were sequenced on the Illumina HiSeq System as 87-base-pair reads. In the source study's methods: In a later analysis, tens of millions of unique TCR beta chains were counted across the roughly 670 repertoires, and roughly 10 million of these chains were shared by at least two donors. To remove PCR and sequencing errors, raw reads were error-corrected and collapsed into unique sequences using a nearest-neighbor algorithm that merged closely related sequences. CDR3 sequences were aligned to IMGT reference sequences to assign V, D and J gene segments. For a sequence to be retained, a match of at least six nucleotides to both a V gene segment and a J gene segment was required. Rearrangements were classified as productive when the CDR3 lacked stop codons and remained in frame with V and J, and all other rearrangements were classified as non-productive. Following IMGT convention, CDR3 was defined as the stretch from the second conserved V-encoded cysteine to the conserved J-encoded phenylalanine. In an earlier analysis of around 640 of the donors, sequences lacking an unambiguous match to a single V gene segment were excluded. In an earlier analysis of a few hundred of the donors, V segments were called functional above 56.7% productive rearrangements and were called segregating when the between-donor standard deviation exceeded 5%. A statistical classification framework was developed to diagnose cytomegalovirus status using the catalog of TCR beta chain sequences. V and J gene assignment, in a later analysis, came from comparing TCR nucleotide sequences with IMGT/GENE-DB human TR gene sequences. A later analysis assigned CDR3 sequences and most-parsimonious VDJ recombination scenarios with the TCRdist pipeline. In a later analysis, every TCR beta chain was defined by the combination of its CDR3 amino acid sequence and its V-gene family, and reads without a unique V-gene family were dropped. A later analysis removed 600 or so highly shared, low-generation-probability nucleotide sequences to deal with suspected cross-contamination and a sequencing artifact. A later analysis calculated a clonal expansion index for each public chain from normalized within-repertoire ranks of inferred template counts. In a later analysis, generation probabilities were computed using a VDJ recombination model fitted to out-of-frame rearrangements, and the results were checked against IGoR. A later analysis scored TCR-TCR, TCR-HLA and TCR-CMV co-occurrence with hypergeometric tests, applying a repertoire-size bias correction to TCR pairs. A later analysis estimated false discovery rates by permuting HLA or CMV assignments 20 times. In a later analysis, co-occurring TCRs were grouped using DBSCAN, and TCRdist sequence similarity was added for clustering within HLA-allele-positive subsets. Repertoires with fewer than 30,000 or more than 120,000 public chains, plus five repertoires with anomalous nucleotide sharing, were excluded from co-occurrence clustering. Not all clones reach the TCRdb copy of this immuneACCESS table, which keeps in-frame sequences only. Checked studies attribute under half of the gap to unresolved V genes and leave the rest unexplained. V, J and clone size derive from that table, while D and trimming were established from the DNA sequence. Present in this sample are 100,000 to 150,000 clones, approximately 82% of which were seen just once. In total, the top ten clones hold 20% of the sample.

Recombination joined TRBV5-1 with TRBJ1-1; the D gene is perhaps TRBD1, from 6 matching bases. This TCR was recovered from a man aged 18 to 30 in good health and CMV-seropositive. Sample: PBMCs. In nucleotide form, the sequence is TGCGCCAGCAGCTTGGGGGACAAATACACTGAAGCTTTCTTT. It is translated as CASSLGDKYTEAFF.